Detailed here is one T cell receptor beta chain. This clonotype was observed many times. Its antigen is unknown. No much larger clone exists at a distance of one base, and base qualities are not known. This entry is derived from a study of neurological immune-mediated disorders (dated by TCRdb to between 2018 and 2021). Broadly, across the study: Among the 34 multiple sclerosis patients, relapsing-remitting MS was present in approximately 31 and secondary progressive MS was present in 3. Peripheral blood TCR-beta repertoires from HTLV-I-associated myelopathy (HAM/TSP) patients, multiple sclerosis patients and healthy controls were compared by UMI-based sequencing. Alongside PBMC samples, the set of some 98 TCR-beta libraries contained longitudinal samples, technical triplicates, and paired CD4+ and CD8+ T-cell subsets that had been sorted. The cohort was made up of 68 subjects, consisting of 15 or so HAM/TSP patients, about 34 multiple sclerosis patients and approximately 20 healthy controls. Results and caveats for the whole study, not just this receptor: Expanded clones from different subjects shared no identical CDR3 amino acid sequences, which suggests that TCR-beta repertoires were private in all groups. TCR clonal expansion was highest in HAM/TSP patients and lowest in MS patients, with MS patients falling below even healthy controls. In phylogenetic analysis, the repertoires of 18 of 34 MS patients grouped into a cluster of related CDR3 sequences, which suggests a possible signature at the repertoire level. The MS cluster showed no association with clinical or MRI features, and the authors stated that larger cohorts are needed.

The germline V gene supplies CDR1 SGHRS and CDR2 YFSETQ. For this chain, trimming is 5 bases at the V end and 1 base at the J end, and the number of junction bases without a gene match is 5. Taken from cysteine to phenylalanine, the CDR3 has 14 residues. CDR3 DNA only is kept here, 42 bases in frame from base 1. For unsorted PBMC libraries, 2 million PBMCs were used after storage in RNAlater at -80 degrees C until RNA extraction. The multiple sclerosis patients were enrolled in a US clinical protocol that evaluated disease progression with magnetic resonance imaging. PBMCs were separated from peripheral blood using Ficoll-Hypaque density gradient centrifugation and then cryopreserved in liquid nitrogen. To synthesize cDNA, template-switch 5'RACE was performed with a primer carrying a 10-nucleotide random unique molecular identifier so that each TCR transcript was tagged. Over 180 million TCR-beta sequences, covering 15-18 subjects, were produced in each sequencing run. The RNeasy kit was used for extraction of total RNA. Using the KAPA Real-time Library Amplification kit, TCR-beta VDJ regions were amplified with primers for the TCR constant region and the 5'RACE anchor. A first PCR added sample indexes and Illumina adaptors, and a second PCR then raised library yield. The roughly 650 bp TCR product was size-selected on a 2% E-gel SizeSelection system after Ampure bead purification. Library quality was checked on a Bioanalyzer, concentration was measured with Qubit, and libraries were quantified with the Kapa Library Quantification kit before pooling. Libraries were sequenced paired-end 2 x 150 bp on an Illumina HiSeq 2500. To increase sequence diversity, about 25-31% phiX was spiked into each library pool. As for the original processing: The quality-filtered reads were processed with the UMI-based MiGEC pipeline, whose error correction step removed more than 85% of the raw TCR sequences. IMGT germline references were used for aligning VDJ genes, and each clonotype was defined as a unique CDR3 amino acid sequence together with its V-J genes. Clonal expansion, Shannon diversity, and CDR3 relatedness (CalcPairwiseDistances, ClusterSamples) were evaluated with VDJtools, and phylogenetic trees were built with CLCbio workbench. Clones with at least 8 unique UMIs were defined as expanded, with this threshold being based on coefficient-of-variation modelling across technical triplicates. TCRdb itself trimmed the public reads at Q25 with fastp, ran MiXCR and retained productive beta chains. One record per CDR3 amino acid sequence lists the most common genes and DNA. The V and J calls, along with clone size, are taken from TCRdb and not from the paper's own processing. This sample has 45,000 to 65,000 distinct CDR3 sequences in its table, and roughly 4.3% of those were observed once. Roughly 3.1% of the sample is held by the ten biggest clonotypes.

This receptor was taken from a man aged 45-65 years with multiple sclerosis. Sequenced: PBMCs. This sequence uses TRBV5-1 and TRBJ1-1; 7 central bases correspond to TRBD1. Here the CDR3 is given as CASSKTGWNTEAFF. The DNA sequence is TGCGCCAGCAGTAAGACAGGGTGGAACACTGAAGCTTTCTTT.